Reported below is one T cell receptor beta chain. The data originate from a study of T cells in tuberculosis. Germline-derived CDR1 and CDR2 are PRHDT and FYEKMQ (reference sequence). This CDR3 has 17 residues. V was clipped by 5 bases and J by 3 bases, with 22 bases between them. The assay was immunoSEQ multiplex PCR, and TCRdb's table has in-frame clones only and misses some. Of approximately 59,000 clones in the sample, 88% were seen once. After thawing and overnight rest, PBMC were stained with GMM-loaded CD1B tetramer, viability dye and anti-CD3 for sorting. CD1B tetramers were loaded with Rhodococcus equi-derived C32 glucose monomycolate. Tetramer-sorted PBMC had been CD14 monocyte-depleted before freezing. Each donor contributed some 100,000 sorted tetramer-negative cells.

Sequenced: CD1b-GMM tetramer-negative cells sorted from PBMCs. This sequence was found in an adult woman with latent tuberculosis. This chain uses TRBV13 with TRBJ1-2; tentative D call: TRBD1 (5 bases). The CDR3 loop is CASSRQRQTPKDYGYTF. The CDR3 DNA reads as TGTGCCAGCAGCCGCCAGAGACAGACCCCAAAGGACTATGGCTACACCTTC.